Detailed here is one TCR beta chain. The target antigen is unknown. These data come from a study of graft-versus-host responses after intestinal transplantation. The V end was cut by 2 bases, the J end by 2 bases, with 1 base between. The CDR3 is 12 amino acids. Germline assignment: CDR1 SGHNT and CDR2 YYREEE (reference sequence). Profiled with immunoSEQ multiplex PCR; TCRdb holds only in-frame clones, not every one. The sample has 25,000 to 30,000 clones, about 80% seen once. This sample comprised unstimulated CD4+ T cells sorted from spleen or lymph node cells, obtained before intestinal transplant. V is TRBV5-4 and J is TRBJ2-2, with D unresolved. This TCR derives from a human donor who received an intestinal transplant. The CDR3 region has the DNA TGTGCCAGCAGCTTCAACACCGGGGAGCTGTTTTTT. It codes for CASSFNTGELFF.